What follows are 29 T cell receptor beta chains derived from one specimen sequenced in a study of cytomegalovirus exposure and HLA in healthy donors. The PCR had 60 Vbeta and 13 Jbeta primers. TCRdb's copy holds only in-frame clones and misses some; the assay was immunoSEQ multiplex PCR. Its table lists 100,000 to 150,000 clones. Sequencing input: PBMCs. Receptor source: a middle-aged woman in good health and CMV-seronegative.

The chain carries TRBV28 and TRBJ1-2, with 8 bases aligning to TRBD1. The ends lost 3 bases at V and 2 bases at J; junction bases unmatched: 5. The germline V gene has CDR1 MDHEN and CDR2 SYDVKM. This CDR3 comprises 15 residues. CDR3 sequence: CASSFQDRENYGYTF. The CDR3 nucleotides read TGTGCCAGCAGTTTTCAGGACAGGGAAAACTATGGCTACACCTTC.

This chain links TRBV6-1 with TRBJ1-1, with a weak D call TRBD1 (5 bases). V lost 3 bases to trimming and J lost 3 bases, with 23 bases between them. Germline CDR1 MNHNS, CDR2 SASEGT. CDR3 size: 18 residues. CDR3 sequence: CASSDLASLGGRDTEAFF. The DNA for the CDR3 is TGTGCCAGCAGTGACCTTGCTTCCCTGGGGGGGAGAGACACTGAAGCTTTCTTT.

V usage is TRBV19 and J usage is TRBJ1-5; a possible D gene is TRBD1 (5 bases). Germline loops: CDR1 LNHDA, CDR2 SQIVND (reference sequence). Trimming pared 7 bases from V and 3 bases from J, leaving 13 bases between. There are 14 residues in the CDR3. The DNA for the CDR3 is TGTGCCAGTACCTATGGACACACCAATCAGCCCCAGCATTTT. Translating gives CASTYGHTNQPQHF.

The V gene is TRBV11-3, the J gene TRBJ2-1; 8 nucleotides match TRBD1. This CDR3 contains 15 residues. Losses at the gene ends were 5 bases for V and 1 base for J; bases not matched to a gene: 4. CDR1 is SGHNT, CDR2 YENEEA, per germline. The CDR3 here is CASSPRTGSYNEQFF. The CDR3 DNA sequence: TGTGCCAGCAGCCCGAGGACAGGGTCCTACAATGAGCAGTTCTTC.

The DNA for the CDR3 is TGTGCCAGCAGCTTTTTCGGCAGAGCGAATTCACCCCTCCACTTT. Amino acids: CASSFFGRANSPLHF. The genes are TRBV7-2 and TRBJ1-6; D uncertain. This CDR3 comprises 15 residues. Germline values: CDR1 SGHTA, CDR2 FQGNSA. Trimming pared 3 bases from V and 7 bases from J, leaving 13 bases between.

This rearrangement joins TRBV7-9 to TRBJ1-6; 9 positions agree with TRBD1. Per germline, CDR1 SEHNR and CDR2 FQNEAQ (reference sequence). The CDR3 extends over 16 amino acids. Trimming at V came to 5 bases and at J to 7 bases, leaving 9 bases not matched to a gene. The CDR3 here is CASSPGQGGANSPLHF. Here the CDR3 DNA reads TGTGCCAGCAGCCCGGGACAGGGAGGAGCCAATTCACCCCTCCACTTT.

The J gene is TRBJ2-5, the V gene TRBV5-1; 7 positions match TRBD1. Trimming at V came to 3 bases and at J to 1 base, leaving 3 bases not matched to a gene. Germline CDR1 is SGHRS and CDR2 is YFSETQ. CDR3 size: 14 residues. The DNA of the CDR3 is TGCGCCAGCAGCTCCGGACAGGTCCAAGAGACCCAGTACTTC. This sequence encodes CASSSGQVQETQYF.

V usage is TRBV19 and J usage is TRBJ1-5, with TRBD1 matching 7 bases. CDR3 length equals 15 residues. V lost 5 bases and J lost 5; bases outside the gene matches: 9. Germline assignment: CDR1 LNHDA and CDR2 SQIVND (reference sequence). CDR3 coding DNA: TGTGCCAGTAGTTTCGACAGGGTAAGGGATCAGCCCCAGCATTTT. It yields the protein CASSFDRVRDQPQHF.

The chain has TRBV7-9 and TRBJ1-2; D not certain. The V end lost 2 bases, the J end lost 7 bases, and 14 bases lay between the germline ends. Per germline, CDR1 SEHNR and CDR2 FQNEAQ (reference sequence). The length of the CDR3 is 14 residues. Here the CDR3 reads CASSLHNARGGYTF. The CDR3 DNA reads as TGTGCCAGCAGCTTACACAATGCACGGGGTGGCTACACCTTC. The complete variable domain, with remaining parts taken from reference TRBV7-9 and TRBJ1-2, reads DTGVSQNPRHKITKRGQNVTFRCDPISEHNRLYWYRQTLGQGPEFLTYFQNEAQLEKSRLLSDRFSAERPKGSFSTLEIQRTEQGDSAMYLCASSLHNARGGYTFGSGTRLTVV.

The V gene is TRBV7-9, the J gene TRBJ1-2; 7 nucleotides agree with TRBD1. Germline CDR1 reads SEHNR; CDR2 reads FQNEAQ (reference sequence). The V gene end was trimmed by 5 bases and the J gene end by 4 bases; junction bases not matched to a gene: 10. The CDR3 has 15 residues. CDR3 in amino acids: CASSKGADSIYGYTF. The CDR3 bases are TGTGCCAGCAGCAAGGGGGCGGACAGCATCTATGGCTACACCTTC. Full variable domain (missing parts from reference TRBV7-9 and TRBJ1-2): DTGVSQNPRHKITKRGQNVTFRCDPISEHNRLYWYRQTLGQGPEFLTYFQNEAQLEKSRLLSDRFSAERPKGSFSTLEIQRTEQGDSAMYLCASSKGADSIYGYTFGSGTRLTVV.

The chain carries TRBV6-5 and TRBJ1-2; TRBD1 aligns across 8 bases. Germline CDR1 MNHEY, CDR2 SVGAGI. The CDR3 consists of 16 residues. The junction had 6 bases not matched to a gene; V was cut back by 0 bases and J by 3 bases. The CDR3 sequence: CASSYSKWTGYYGYTF. CDR3 bases: TGTGCCAGCAGTTACTCGAAGTGGACAGGGTACTATGGCTACACCTTC.

The chain has TRBV29-1 and TRBJ1-2; weak D call: TRBD1 (6 bases). The V gene's germline CDR1 is SQVTM and CDR2 ANQGSEA. The CDR3 extends over 14 amino acids. The V end lost 2 bases, the J end lost 0 bases, and 10 bases lay between the germline ends. This CDR3 is CSVERGKSNYGYTF. The CDR3 bases are TGCAGCGTTGAAAGGGGGAAATCTAACTATGGCTACACCTTC.

The chain couples TRBV4-3 to TRBJ2-7, with D maybe TRBD2 (6 bases). The length of the CDR3 is 15 residues. CDR1 LGHNA and CDR2 YSLEER come from the germline V gene. V shed 0 bases and J shed 5 bases, with 14 bases lying between them. The CDR3 DNA is TGCGCCAGCAGCCAAGATGATCCGGGGAGGAACGAGCAGTACTTC. It encodes CASSQDDPGRNEQYF.

This sequence joins TRBV7-8 and TRBJ1-4; 8 bases fit TRBD1. There are 15 residues in the CDR3. V lost 5 bases, J lost 4 bases, and 6 bases stayed unmatched. Germline loops: CDR1 SGHVS, CDR2 FQNEAQ. DNA for the CDR3: TGTGCCAGCAGCCTACGACAGGGGATTAATGAAAAACTGTTTTTT. This sequence encodes CASSLRQGINEKLFF.

J is TRBJ1-3 and V is TRBV6-6; TRBD1 matches 10 bases. The V segment lost 4 bases and the J segment 4 bases; nucleotides outside the gene matches: 1. CDR3 length: 14 amino acids. Germline CDR1 is MNHNY and CDR2 is SVGAGI (reference sequence). This CDR3 is CASSWGQGGNTIYF. The CDR3, as DNA: TGTGCCAGCAGTTGGGGACAGGGGGGAAACACCATATATTTT.

This chain links TRBV19 with TRBJ2-3, with 8 bases aligning to TRBD1. Germline assignment: CDR1 LNHDA and CDR2 SQIVND (reference sequence). With V trimmed by 7 bases and J by 5 bases, 11 bases remained unmatched. The CDR3 covers 15 residues. CDR3 loop: CASTLRQGALDTQYF. The DNA of the CDR3 is TGTGCCAGTACCCTCAGGCAGGGGGCCTTAGATACGCAGTATTTT.

V usage is TRBV11-3 and J usage is TRBJ1-3; D is ambiguous. The germline V gene encodes CDR1 SGHNT and CDR2 YENEEA. V lost 5 bases to trimming and J lost 0 bases, with 14 bases between them. CDR3 length: 16 amino acids. In DNA form, the CDR3 reads TGTGCCAGCAGCCCGAGCCCGGCAGGCTCTGGAAACACCATATATTTT. This codes for CASSPSPAGSGNTIYF.

The chain couples TRBV11-2 to TRBJ2-1, with a possible D match to TRBD1 (5 bases). CDR1 and CDR2 from the germline V gene are SGHAT and FQNNGV. There are 16 residues in the CDR3. V was trimmed by 5 bases and J by 3 bases, leaving 17 bases between them. The CDR3 is CASSTQGANSYNEQFF. The CDR3 DNA is TGTGCCAGCAGCACCCAAGGGGCAAATAGCTACAATGAGCAGTTCTTC.

This clone is medium-sized (0.01 to 0.1%) by frequency. The chain carries TRBV10-3 and TRBJ1-4; TRBD1 aligns across 7 bases. V shed 4 bases and J 0 bases; nucleotides not matched to a gene: 8. Germline V CDR1 and CDR2: ENHRY, SYGVKD. The CDR3 is made up of 17 amino acids. The CDR3 bases are TGTGCCATCAGTGTGGACAGGTTATCCTCAACTAATGAAAAACTGTTTTTT. Protein product: CAISVDRLSSTNEKLFF.

The rearrangement joins TRBV10-3 to TRBJ2-3; TRBD1 matches at 10 bases. The CDR3 length is 16 residues. In germline, CDR1 is ENHRY, CDR2 SYGVKD. V dropped 2 bases and J dropped 4; count of bases not matched to a gene: 6. CDR3 sequence reads: CAISEPGQGLADTQYF. CDR3 nucleotides: TGTGCCATCAGTGAGCCGGGACAGGGGCTCGCAGATACGCAGTATTTT.

The chain recombines TRBV7-3 with TRBJ2-7; possibly TRBD2 for D (7 bases). The germline gives CDR1 SGHTA, CDR2 FQGTGA. Trimming pared 0 bases from V and 3 bases from J, leaving 12 bases between. The CDR3 spans 15 residues. The CDR3 DNA sequence: TGTGCCAGCAGCTTAACGGGGGGGGGCATCTACGAGCAGTACTTC. Its protein product is CASSLTGGGIYEQYF.

The genes are TRBV4-3 and TRBJ2-1; a possible D gene is TRBD2 (7 bases). Looked up from germline, CDR1 is LGHNA and CDR2 is YSLEER. The CDR3 covers 16 residues. V lost 4 bases and J 4 bases, leaving 17 bases between the germline ends. The CDR3 DNA is TGCGCCAGCAGCCCGACATCCGGGGGGCGTTACAATGAGCAGTTCTTC. It codes for CASSPTSGGRYNEQFF.

The chain employs TRBV10-3 and TRBJ2-1, with 15 bases fitting TRBD2. J gave up 0 bases and V 5 bases, and 5 bases lay outside the gene matches. This CDR3 spans 18 amino acids. Germline CDR1 ENHRY, CDR2 SYGVKD. CDR3 region: CAISPGLAGGNSYNEQFF. The DNA for the CDR3 is TGTGCCATCAGTCCGGGACTAGCGGGGGGAAACTCCTACAATGAGCAGTTCTTC.

J is TRBJ1-1 and V is TRBV27; D uncertain. V was cut by 6 bases and J by 6 bases, with 8 bases left in between. CDR3 length equals 11 residues. CDR1 MNHEY and CDR2 SMNVEV come from the germline V gene (reference sequence). DNA of the CDR3: TGTGCCAGCAGGGCCGAGGCTGAAGCTTTCTTT. As protein: CASRAEAEAFF.

The gene calls are TRBV7-2 and TRBJ2-7; no clear D. In germline, CDR1 is SGHTA, CDR2 FQGNSA. The ends were cut back, 1 base at V and 6 bases at J, with 10 bases in the middle. The CDR3 totals 13 residues. Written as DNA, the CDR3 is TGTGCCAGCAGCTTAGGGCGGCAGAGCGAGCAGTACTTC. It codes for CASSLGRQSEQYF.

The chain carries TRBV4-2 and TRBJ1-5; D is possibly TRBD1 (6 bases). The CDR3 loop spans 16 amino acids. CDR1 and CDR2 from the germline V gene are LGHNA and YNFKEQ. V was cut by 0 bases and J by 1 base, with 10 bases left in between. The CDR3 DNA sequence: TGTGCCAGCAGCCAAGATCCCGACAGGAGCAATCAGCCCCAGCATTTT. Its protein product is CASSQDPDRSNQPQHF.

The chain carries TRBV11-2 and TRBJ1-4, with 8 bases fitting TRBD1. V lost 2 bases, J lost 7 bases, and 3 bases stayed unmatched. Germline-derived CDR1 and CDR2 are SGHAT and FQNNGV. The CDR3 extends over 14 amino acids. DNA of the CDR3: TGTGCCAGCAGCTTAAGCGGACAGGGTGAAAAACTGTTTTTT. Translated, it gives CASSLSGQGEKLFF.

The V gene is TRBV9, the J gene TRBJ2-2, with a weak D call TRBD1 (6 bases). V lost 2 bases, J lost 0 bases, and 11 bases lay in between. The length of the CDR3 is 16 residues. Germline V gene lookup returns CDR1 SGDLS and CDR2 YYNGEE. The CDR3 spells CASSVSGTTNTGELFF. CDR3 bases: TGTGCCAGCAGCGTCTCCGGGACAACGAACACCGGGGAGCTGTTTTTT.

The gene calls are TRBV6-1 and TRBJ2-3, with D unresolved. The CDR3 extends over 12 amino acids. Trimming pared 5 bases from V and 5 bases from J, leaving 8 bases between. CDR1 is MNHNS, CDR2 SASEGT, per germline. The CDR3 sequence is CASSTFVDTQYF. CDR3 DNA sequence: TGTGCCAGCAGTACATTTGTAGATACGCAGTATTTT.